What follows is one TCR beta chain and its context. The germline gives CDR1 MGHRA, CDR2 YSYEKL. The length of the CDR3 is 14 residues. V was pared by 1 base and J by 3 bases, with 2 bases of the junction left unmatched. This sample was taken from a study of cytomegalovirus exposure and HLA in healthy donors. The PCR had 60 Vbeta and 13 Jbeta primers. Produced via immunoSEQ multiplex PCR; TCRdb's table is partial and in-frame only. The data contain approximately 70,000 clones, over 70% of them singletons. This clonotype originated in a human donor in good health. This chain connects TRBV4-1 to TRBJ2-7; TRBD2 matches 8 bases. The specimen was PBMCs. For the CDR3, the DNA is TGCGCCAGCAGCCAAGGGCTAGCGGGCTACGAGCAGTACTTC. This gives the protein CASSQGLAGYEQYF.